This T cell receptor beta chain appears in the sequencing data of a study of T-cell memory formation after mild COVID-19. 5'RACE, which relied on constant-segment primers, yielded TCR alpha and TCR beta cDNA libraries carrying sample barcodes and UMIs. TCRdb processed the 5' RACE reads anew with MiXCR; each CDR3 protein has one entry. Of about 180,000 distinct CDR3 sequences in the sample, approximately 16% were seen once. Looked up from germline, CDR1 is SGHVS and CDR2 is FNYEAQ. The V gene lost 1 base and the J gene lost 7 bases, with 14 bases spanning the gap. The CDR3 is 15 amino acids. As concerns this clonotype: Its cognate antigen is unknown.

Overall study findings and caveats: Clones from the second wave (peaking day 37) had unconfirmed SARS-CoV-2 specificity. Clones shrinking between day 15 and 85 showed a balanced CD4/CD8 split, and those that grew later tilted toward CD4+. A subset of responding clones appeared in pre-infection memory, suggesting cross-reactive memory joined.

The clonotype originates from an adult woman who had mild COVID-19 (a few samples of this study predate the infection). Cell type and time point are not known. This chain joins TRBV7-6 and TRBJ2-1; D uncertain. Material for sequencing was PBMCs or a T cell subset sorted from them (not recorded which). The DNA for the CDR3 is TGTGCCAGCAGCTTAGGACCCGTGGGCATGAATGAGCAGTTCTTC. Amino acid sequence: CASSLGPVGMNEQFF.